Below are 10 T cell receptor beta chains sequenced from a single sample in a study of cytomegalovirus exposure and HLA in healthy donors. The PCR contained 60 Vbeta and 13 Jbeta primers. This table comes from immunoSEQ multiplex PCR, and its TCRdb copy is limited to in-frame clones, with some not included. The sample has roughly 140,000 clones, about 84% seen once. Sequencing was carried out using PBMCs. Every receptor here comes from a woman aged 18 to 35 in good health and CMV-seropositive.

DNA for the CDR3: TGTGCCAGCAGCTTAGGTGGACAAGACTCTGGAAACACCATATATTTT. It specifies CASSLGGQDSGNTIYF. This chain links TRBV7-6 with TRBJ1-3; TRBD1 might be the D (5 bases). CDR1 and CDR2 from the germline V gene are SGHVS and FNYEAQ. This CDR3 has 16 amino acids. V was shortened by 1 base and J by 0 bases, with 10 bases between the two germline ends.

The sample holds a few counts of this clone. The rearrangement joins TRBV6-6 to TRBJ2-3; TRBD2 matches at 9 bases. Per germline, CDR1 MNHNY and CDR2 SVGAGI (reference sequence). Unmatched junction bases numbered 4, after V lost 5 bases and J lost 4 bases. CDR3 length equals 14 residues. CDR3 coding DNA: TGTGCCAGCAGTCGGCGGGGGGGCCCAGATACGCAGTATTTT. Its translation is CASSRRGGPDTQYF.

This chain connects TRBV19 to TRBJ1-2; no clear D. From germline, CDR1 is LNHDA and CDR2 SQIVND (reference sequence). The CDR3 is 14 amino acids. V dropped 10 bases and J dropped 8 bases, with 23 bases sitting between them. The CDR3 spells CATFDTVRGLGYTF. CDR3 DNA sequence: TGTGCCACCTTCGACACCGTGAGAGGGCTGGGCTACACCTTC.

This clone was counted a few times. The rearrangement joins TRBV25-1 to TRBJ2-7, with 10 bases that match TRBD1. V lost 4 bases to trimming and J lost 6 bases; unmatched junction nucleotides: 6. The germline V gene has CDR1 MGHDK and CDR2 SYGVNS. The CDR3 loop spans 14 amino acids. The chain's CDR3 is CASSVGTGVGEQYF. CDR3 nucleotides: TGTGCCAGCAGTGTCGGGACAGGGGTAGGCGAGCAGTACTTC.

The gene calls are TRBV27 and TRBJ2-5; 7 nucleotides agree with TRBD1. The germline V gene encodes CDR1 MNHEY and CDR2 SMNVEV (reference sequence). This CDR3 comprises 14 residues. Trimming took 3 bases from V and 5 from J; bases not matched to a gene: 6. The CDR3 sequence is CASSFGQGVETQYF. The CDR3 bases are TGTGCCAGCAGTTTTGGGCAGGGGGTTGAGACCCAGTACTTC.

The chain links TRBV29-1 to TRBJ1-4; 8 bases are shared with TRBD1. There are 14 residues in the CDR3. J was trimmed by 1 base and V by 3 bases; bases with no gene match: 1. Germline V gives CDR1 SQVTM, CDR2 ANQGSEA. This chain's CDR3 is CSVDGQGTNEKLFF. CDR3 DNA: TGCAGCGTTGACGGACAGGGAACTAATGAAAAACTGTTTTTT. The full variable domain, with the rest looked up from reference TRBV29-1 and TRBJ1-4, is SAVISQKPSRDICQRGTSLTIQCQVDSQVTMMFWYRQQPGQSLTLIATANQGSEATYESGFVIDKFPISRPNLTFSTLTVSNMSPEDSSIYLCSVDGQGTNEKLFFGSGTQLSVL.

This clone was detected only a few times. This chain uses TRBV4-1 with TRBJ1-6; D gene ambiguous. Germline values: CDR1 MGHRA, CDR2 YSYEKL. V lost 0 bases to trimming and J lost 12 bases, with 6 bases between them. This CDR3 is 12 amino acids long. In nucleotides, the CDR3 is TGCGCCAGCAGCCAAGATCGTGTACCCCTCCACTTT. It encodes CASSQDRVPLHF.

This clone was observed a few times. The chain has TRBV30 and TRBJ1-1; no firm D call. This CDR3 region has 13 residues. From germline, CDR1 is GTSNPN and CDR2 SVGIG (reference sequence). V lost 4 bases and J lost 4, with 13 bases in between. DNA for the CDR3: TGTGCCTGGACTAACTTACGGGGCACTGAAGCTTTCTTT. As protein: CAWTNLRGTEAFF.

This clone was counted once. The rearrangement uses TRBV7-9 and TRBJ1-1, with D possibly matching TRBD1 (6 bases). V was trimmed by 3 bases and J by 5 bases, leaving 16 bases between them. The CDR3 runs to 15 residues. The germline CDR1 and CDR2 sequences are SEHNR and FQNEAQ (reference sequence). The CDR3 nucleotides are TGTGCCAGCAGCTTCCCTCAGGGGCGAGGGACTGAAGCTTTCTTT. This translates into CASSFPQGRGTEAFF.

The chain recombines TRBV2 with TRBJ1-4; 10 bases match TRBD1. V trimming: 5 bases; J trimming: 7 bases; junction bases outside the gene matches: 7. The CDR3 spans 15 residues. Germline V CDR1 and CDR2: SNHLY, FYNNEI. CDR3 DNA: TGTGCCAGCAGTCCTGACAGGGGGCGGCGTGAAAAACTGTTTTTT. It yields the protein CASSPDRGRREKLFF.